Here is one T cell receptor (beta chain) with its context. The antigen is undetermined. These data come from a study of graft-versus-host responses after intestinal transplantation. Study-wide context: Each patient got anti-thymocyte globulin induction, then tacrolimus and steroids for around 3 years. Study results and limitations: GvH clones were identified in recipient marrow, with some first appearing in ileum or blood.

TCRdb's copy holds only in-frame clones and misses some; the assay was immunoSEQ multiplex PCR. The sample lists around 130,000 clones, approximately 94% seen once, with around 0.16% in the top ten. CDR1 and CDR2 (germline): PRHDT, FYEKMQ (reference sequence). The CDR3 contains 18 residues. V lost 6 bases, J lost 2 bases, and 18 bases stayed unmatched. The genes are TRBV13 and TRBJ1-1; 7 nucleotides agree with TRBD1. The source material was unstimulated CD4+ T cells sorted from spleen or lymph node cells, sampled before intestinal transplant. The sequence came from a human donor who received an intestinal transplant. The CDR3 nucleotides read TGTGCCAGCAGTTCAATCCCTTACTCAGGGGGATTAAACACTGAAGCTTTCTTT. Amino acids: CASSSIPYSGGLNTEAFF. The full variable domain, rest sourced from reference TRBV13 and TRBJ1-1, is AAGVIQSPRHLIKEKRETATLKCYPIPRHDTVYWYQQGPGQDPQFLISFYEKMQSDKGSIPDRFSAQQFSDYHSELNMSSLELGDSALYFCASSSIPYSGGLNTEAFFGQGTRLTVV.